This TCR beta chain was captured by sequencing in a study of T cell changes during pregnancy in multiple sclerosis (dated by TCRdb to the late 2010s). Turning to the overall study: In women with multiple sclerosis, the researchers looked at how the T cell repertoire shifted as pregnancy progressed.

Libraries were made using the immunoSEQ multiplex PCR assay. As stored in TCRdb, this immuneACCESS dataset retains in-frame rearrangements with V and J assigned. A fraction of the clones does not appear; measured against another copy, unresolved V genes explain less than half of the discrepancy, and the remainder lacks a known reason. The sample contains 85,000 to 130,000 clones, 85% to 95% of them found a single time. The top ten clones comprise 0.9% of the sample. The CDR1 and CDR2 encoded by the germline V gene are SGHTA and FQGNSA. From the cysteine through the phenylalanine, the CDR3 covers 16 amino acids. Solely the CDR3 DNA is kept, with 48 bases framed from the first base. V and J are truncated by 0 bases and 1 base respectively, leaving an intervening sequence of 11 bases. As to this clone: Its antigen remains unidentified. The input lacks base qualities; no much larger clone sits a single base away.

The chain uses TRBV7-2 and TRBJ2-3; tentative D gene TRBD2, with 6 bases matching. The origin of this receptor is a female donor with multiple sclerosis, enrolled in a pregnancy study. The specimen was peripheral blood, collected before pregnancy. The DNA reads TGTGCCAGCAGCTTAGCGCAGGCTAGCGGCACAGATACGCAGTATTTT. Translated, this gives CASSLAQASGTDTQYF.